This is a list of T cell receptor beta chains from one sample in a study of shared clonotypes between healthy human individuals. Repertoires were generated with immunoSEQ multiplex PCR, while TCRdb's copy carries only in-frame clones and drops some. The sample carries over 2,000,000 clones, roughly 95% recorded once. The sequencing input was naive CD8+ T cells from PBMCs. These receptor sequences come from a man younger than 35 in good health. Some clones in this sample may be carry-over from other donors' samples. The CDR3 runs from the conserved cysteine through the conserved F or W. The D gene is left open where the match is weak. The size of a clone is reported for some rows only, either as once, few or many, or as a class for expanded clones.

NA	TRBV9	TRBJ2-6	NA	TGTGCCAGCAGCGTAGGGATAGGGCGCTCTGGGGCCAACGTCCTGACTTTC	CASSVGIGRSGANVLTF
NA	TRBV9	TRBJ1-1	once	TGTGCCAGCAGCCTTCCTGGGGGGAACACTGAAGCTTTCTTT	CASSLPGGNTEAFF
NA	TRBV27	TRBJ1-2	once	TGTGCCAGCAGTCTCAGCGCCCGCTATTCTAATCCTCCAGATTATGGCTACACCTTC	CASSLSARYSNPPDYGYTF
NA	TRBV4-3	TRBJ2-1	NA	TGCGCCAGCAAAAGTCGAATGAGCTCCTACAATGAGCAGTTCTTC	CASKSRMSSYNEQFF
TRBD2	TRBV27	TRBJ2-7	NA	TGTGCCAGCAGGACTAGCGGGAGCTACGAGCAGTACTTC	CASRTSGSYEQYF
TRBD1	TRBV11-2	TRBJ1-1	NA	TGTGCCAGCAGCTTAGTGGCAGGGGGCGACGCTTTCTTT	CASSLVAGGDAFF
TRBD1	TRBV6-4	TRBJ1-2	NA	TGTGCCAGCAGTGACACATGGGGTGACAGGGTGGATGGCTACACCTTC	CASSDTWGDRVDGYTF
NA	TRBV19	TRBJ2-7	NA	TGTGCCAGTAGTCGTAACCGGGACGACTACGAGCAGTACTTC	CASSRNRDDYEQYF
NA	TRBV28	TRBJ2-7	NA	TGTGCCAGCAGCGACAGACTTCATAGCTCCTACGAGCAGTACTTC	CASSDRLHSSYEQYF
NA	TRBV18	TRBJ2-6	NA	TGTGCCAGCTCACTCGGGACTCCTGGGGGCGTTTCTGGGGCCAACGTCCTGACTTTC	CASSLGTPGGVSGANVLTF
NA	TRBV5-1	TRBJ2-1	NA	TGCGCCAGCAGCTTGGGGGGACTGAGCTCCTACAATGAGCAGTTCTTC	CASSLGGLSSYNEQFF
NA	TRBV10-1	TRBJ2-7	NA	TGCGCCAGCAGTGGGGGGTCCTACGAGCAGTACTTC	CASSGGSYEQYF
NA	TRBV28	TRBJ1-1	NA	TGTGCCAGCAGTTTCTTCCGACAGAACACTGAAGCTTTCTTT	CASSFFRQNTEAFF
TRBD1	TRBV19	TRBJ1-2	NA	TGTGCCAGTTCGGCCGGGACAGGCAGATATGGCTACACCTTC	CASSAGTGRYGYTF
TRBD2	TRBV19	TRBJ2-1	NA	TGTGCCAGTAGTATAGTAGGTCTAGCGGCCTACAATGAGCAGTTCTTC	CASSIVGLAAYNEQFF